The 15 T cell receptor beta chains below were found in one sample sequenced in a study of T-cell reconstitution after alpha-beta-depleted transplantation in children. Preparation of the TCRbeta library used unique molecular identifiers. MiXCR, applied by TCRdb to the PCR reads, yields one record per CDR3 protein. The sample includes about 400,000 distinct CDR3 sequences, roughly 21% of them seen just once. Here the sequenced sample was PBMCs from the stem cell graft donor, taken from the stem cell graft. The receptor set was obtained from a human donor who donated a stem cell graft to a child with acute myeloid leukemia.

This clonotype was counted ten times or more. This chain uses TRBV12-3 or TRBV12-4 with TRBJ1-1, with 8 bases fitting TRBD1. With 3 bases clipped from V and 3 bases from J, the junction kept 0 bases outside the gene matches. The CDR3 length is 13 residues. The CDR3 DNA follows: TGTGCCAGCAGTTTGGACAGGGACACTGAAGCTTTCTTT. Protein product: CASSLDRDTEAFF.

Comment on this clonotype: Possible read error: a much larger clone is one base away. The V call is TRBV29-1, the J call TRBJ2-2, with TRBD2 identical over 7 bases. The V gene's germline CDR1 is SQVTM and CDR2 ANQGSEA. This CDR3 is 13 amino acids long. This chain's CDR3 is CGVNEGGTGELFF. CDR3 DNA sequence: TGCGGCGTTAACGAGGGAGGGACCGGGGAGCTGTTTTTT.

This clonotype has more than one count but fewer than ten. The chain recombines TRBV7-8 with TRBJ2-3; the D gene is possibly TRBD1 (5 bases). This CDR3 is 14 amino acids long. Germline-derived CDR1 and CDR2 are SGHVS and FQNEAQ. Trimming took 5 bases from V and 2 from J, leaving 11 bases between them. CDR3 nucleotides: TGTGCCAGCAGCCTATCGACAGCCACAGATACGCAGTATTTT. It yields the protein CASSLSTATDTQYF.

The sample holds a few counts of this clonotype. V is TRBV6-2 or TRBV6-3 and J is TRBJ1-5, with 8 bases identical to TRBD1. This CDR3 comprises 14 residues. V was clipped by 6 bases and J by 3 bases; unmatched bases: 4. CDR1 is MNHEY and CDR2 is SVGEGT in the germline V gene. CDR3 coding DNA: TGTGCCAGCAGACCGACAGGGGACAATCAGCCCCAGCATTTT. Translating gives CASRPTGDNQPQHF.

This clonotype has a count of ten or more. The chain carries TRBV12-3 or TRBV12-4 and TRBJ2-7; 14 nucleotides line up with TRBD2. Trimming took 6 bases from V and 8 from J; bases not matched to a gene: 3. The CDR3 has 13 residues. CDR3 sequence (DNA): TGTGCCAGCAGGGGGACTAGCGGGAGCCAGCAGTACTTC. The encoded protein is CASRGTSGSQQYF.

The sample holds a few counts of this clonotype. The CDR3 protein is CASSPPLAGGNEQYF. CDR3 DNA sequence: TGTGCCAGCTCACCACCACTAGCGGGAGGGAACGAGCAGTACTTC. The rearrangement joins TRBV18 to TRBJ2-7, with TRBD2 matching over 13 bases. The CDR3 is made up of 15 amino acids. The J segment lost 5 bases and the V segment lost 0 bases, leaving 1 base of the junction unmatched. Germline assignment: CDR1 KGHSH and CDR2 LQKENI.

The genes are TRBV24-1 and TRBJ1-1; TRBD1 matches 8 bases. In germline, CDR1 is KGHDR, CDR2 SFDVKD. V gave up 7 bases and J gave up 4 bases; unmatched junction bases: 7. This CDR3 region has 14 residues. CDR3 in amino acids: CATRGGQGATEAFF. DNA for the CDR3: TGTGCCACCAGGGGAGGACAGGGCGCCACTGAAGCTTTCTTT.

This clonotype was seen more than once but under ten times. The V gene is TRBV5-5, the J gene TRBJ2-1; 8 bases fit TRBD2. Germline lookup yields CDR1 SGHKS and CDR2 YYEKEE (reference sequence). With 2 bases clipped from V and 6 bases from J, the junction kept 7 bases outside the gene matches. The CDR3 is made up of 15 amino acids. This chain's CDR3 is CASSLLAAAPNEQFF. The DNA for the CDR3 is TGTGCCAGCAGCTTACTAGCGGCAGCGCCCAATGAGCAGTTCTTC.

On this clonotype: Being one base from a much bigger clone, this may be a read error. This chain uses TRBV2 with TRBJ2-7; D is undetermined. Germline V gene sequence: CDR1 SNHLY, CDR2 FYNNEI. The length of the CDR3 is 12 residues. V shed 3 bases and J shed 4 bases, with 7 bases lying between them. Here the CDR3 reads CASSDYLYEQYV. Here the CDR3 DNA reads TGTGCCAGCAGTGATTACCTGTACGAGCAGTACGTC.

V and J are TRBV12-5 and TRBJ1-1, with no clear D. Trimming shortened V by 3 bases and J by 2 bases, and 4 bases separated the two germline ends. Germline V gene lookup returns CDR1 LGHNT and CDR2 FRNRAP. CDR3 length: 12 residues. In DNA, the CDR3 is TGTGCTAGTGGTTTCGCCAACACTGAAGCTTTCTTT. Its translation: CASGFANTEAFF.

The J gene is TRBJ2-7, the V gene TRBV20-1; D is ambiguous. There are 14 residues in the CDR3. Trimming took 7 bases from V and 0 from J, leaving 16 bases between them. CDR1 DFQATT and CDR2 SNEGSKA come from the germline V gene (reference sequence). This CDR3 reads CSVTVGVSSYEQYF. DNA of the CDR3: TGCAGTGTCACCGTCGGAGTCAGCTCCTACGAGCAGTACTTC.

This clonotype showed up just a few times. The chain carries TRBV20-1 and TRBJ2-7; TRBD2 aligns across 10 bases. Germline-derived CDR1 and CDR2 are DFQATT and SNEGSKA (reference sequence). V lost 3 bases to trimming and J lost 2 bases; unmatched junction nucleotides: 4. The CDR3 contains 14 residues. The CDR3 bases are TGCAGTGCTAGTAGCGGGAGGCAGACCTACGAGCAGTACTTC. Translation: CSASSGRQTYEQYF.

The chain carries TRBV12-3 or TRBV12-4 and TRBJ1-2; D is ambiguous. Between the trimmed V and J ends, which lost 5 bases and 6 bases, there was a span of 10 bases. This CDR3 has 12 residues. The DNA for the CDR3 is TGTGCCAGCAGTCTTAGCCTGAATGGCTACACCTTC. This gives the protein CASSLSLNGYTF.

The chain employs TRBV7-9 and TRBJ1-6; D gene uncertain. The CDR3 extends over 15 amino acids. V shed 4 bases and J shed 8 bases, with 15 bases lying between them. Looked up from germline, CDR1 is SEHNR and CDR2 is FQNEAQ (reference sequence). CDR3 sequence (DNA): TGTGCCAGCAGCTACCAGCGGGTCGGTGATTCACCCCTCCACTTT. Protein product: CASSYQRVGDSPLHF.

This clonotype was picked up a small number of times. The CDR3 is CASSLTTGDYEQYF. CDR3 DNA: TGTGCCAGCAGCCTTACGACAGGGGACTACGAGCAGTACTTC. This chain joins TRBV7-2 and TRBJ2-7; 8 bases fit TRBD1. CDR1 is SGHTA, CDR2 FQGNSA, per germline. With V trimmed by 5 bases and J by 3 bases, 6 bases remained unmatched. The CDR3 is 14 residues long. The variable domain in full, with the rest retrieved from reference TRBV7-2 and TRBJ2-7, is GAGVSQSPSNKVTEKGKDVELRCDPISGHTALYWYRQSLGQGLEFLIYFQGNSAPDKSGLPSDRFSAERTGGSVSTLTIQRTQQEDSAVYLCASSLTTGDYEQYFGPGTRLTVT.